Each of the 15 T cell receptor beta chains below was sequenced from the same sample in a study of blood T cell repertoires in COVID-19. The repertoire was sequenced with immunoSEQ multiplex PCR; TCRdb's copy has only in-frame clones and lacks some. The table includes 160,000 or so clones, about four fifths detected once. The sample taken for sequencing was peripheral blood. These receptors came from a woman aged 70-85 years with acute or convalescent COVID-19.

The chain carries TRBV5-1 and TRBJ2-1, with 8 bases that match TRBD2. Looked up from germline, CDR1 is SGHRS and CDR2 is YFSETQ. Germline trimming cut 4 bases from V and 6 bases from J; bases unmatched to any gene: 9. CDR3 length: 15 residues. CDR3 coding DNA: TGCGCCAGCAGCCCTAGGACTAGCAGGGTCAATGAGCAGTTCTTC. It is translated as CASSPRTSRVNEQFF.

The V and J genes are TRBV7-8 and TRBJ1-1; TRBD1 is a possible D gene (6 bases). Trimming pared 5 bases from V and 8 bases from J, leaving 12 bases between. The CDR3 covers 12 residues. CDR1 and CDR2 from the germline V gene are SGHVS and FQNEAQ. The CDR3 region has the DNA TGTGCCAGCAGCACCGGGACATTGGAAGCTTTCTTT. This codes for CASSTGTLEAFF.

There are a few counts of this clone. V is TRBV5-4 and J is TRBJ1-1, with 8 bases fitting TRBD1. The CDR3 length is 15 residues. Germline V gives CDR1 SGHNT, CDR2 YYREEE (reference sequence). Unmatched junction bases numbered 7, after V lost 1 base and J lost 5 bases. CDR3 nucleotides: TGTGCCAGCAGCTTGTCTGGCAGGGGGCCTACTGAAGCTTTCTTT. This gives the protein CASSLSGRGPTEAFF.

This clone was found a few times. The genes are TRBV4-1 and TRBJ2-3; no reliable D call. The CDR3 is made up of 16 amino acids. Between the trimmed V and J ends, which lost 4 bases and 1 base, there was a span of 15 bases. The germline V gene has CDR1 MGHRA and CDR2 YSYEKL. This CDR3 is CASSPTVILRTDTQYF. The CDR3 nucleotides read TGCGCCAGCAGCCCTACTGTTATCCTACGCACAGATACGCAGTATTTT.

This clone has a handful of counts. This chain links TRBV9 with TRBJ1-3; D might be TRBD1 (6 bases). Trimming left V 0 bases short and J 2 bases short, with 9 bases between. From germline, CDR1 is SGDLS and CDR2 YYNGEE. The CDR3 totals 15 residues. CDR3 region: CASSVGQATGNTIYF. The CDR3 nucleotides read TGTGCCAGCAGCGTAGGACAGGCCACTGGAAACACCATATATTTT.

The chain recombines TRBV4-2 with TRBJ1-5; D ambiguous. Trimming pared 1 base from V and 0 bases from J, leaving 13 bases between. The CDR3 loop spans 17 amino acids. Germline CDR1 is LGHNA and CDR2 is YNFKEQ. CDR3 nucleotides: TGTGCCAGCAGCCAAGTACGGGGTCAGTCTAGCAATCAGCCCCAGCATTTT. Translated, it gives CASSQVRGQSSNQPQHF.

This chain connects TRBV6-5 to TRBJ1-2, with a weak D call TRBD1 (5 bases). V lost 7 bases, J lost 4 bases, and 13 bases lay in between. CDR1 and CDR2 from the germline V gene are MNHEY and SVGAGI. The CDR3 consists of 13 residues. The CDR3 DNA sequence: TGTGCCAGCACGGGGGACCTTGGCTATGGCTACACCTTC. Protein: CASTGDLGYGYTF.

This clone was observed a handful of times. At the DNA level, this CDR3 is encoded by other sequences in the same sample as well. V gene TRBV11-3 combines with J gene TRBJ2-1; D not certain. V shed 1 base and J shed 3 bases, with 4 bases lying between them. Germline loops: CDR1 SGHNT, CDR2 YENEEA. The CDR3 is made up of 13 amino acids. CDR3 DNA sequence: TGTGCCAGCAGCTTAGGCTACTACAATGAGCAGTTCTTC. It translates to CASSLGYYNEQFF.

This clone came up a few times. The CDR3: CASSSQTSFKLTSTDTQYF. The CDR3 bases are TGTGCCAGTAGTTCACAGACTAGCTTCAAATTAACTAGCACAGATACGCAGTATTTT. The chain combines TRBV19 with TRBJ2-3; 7 bases are a match to TRBD2. Germline-derived CDR1 and CDR2 are LNHDA and SQIVND (reference sequence). The V segment lost 5 bases and the J segment 0 bases; nucleotides outside the gene matches: 17. The CDR3 totals 19 residues. The whole variable domain, filled in from reference TRBV19 and TRBJ2-3, reads DGGITQSPKYLFRKEGQNVTLSCEQNLNHDAMYWYRQDPGQGLRLIYYSQIVNDFQKGDIAEGYSVSREKKESFPLTVTSAQKNPTAFYLCASSSQTSFKLTSTDTQYFGPGTRLTVL.

CDR3 bases: TGTGCCAGCAGTCCCTGGGCCTCTCGGGAGAGCACTGAAGCTTTCTTT. Translated: CASSPWASRESTEAFF. V is TRBV27 and J is TRBJ1-1; D ambiguous. Trimming took 5 bases from V and 4 from J, leaving 20 bases between them. The V gene's germline CDR1 is MNHEY and CDR2 SMNVEV (reference sequence). The CDR3 is 16 amino acids.

The chain links TRBV7-9 to TRBJ1-2; D ambiguous. In germline, CDR1 is SEHNR, CDR2 FQNEAQ (reference sequence). The V and J ends lost 1 base and 6 bases respectively, with 9 bases between them. This CDR3 comprises 13 residues. The CDR3 spells CASSLGRGNGYTF. As DNA, the CDR3 is TGTGCCAGCAGCTTAGGCCGGGGTAATGGCTACACCTTC.

The J gene is TRBJ2-1, the V gene TRBV2; D may be TRBD2 (6 bases). The V gene lost 8 bases and the J gene lost 7 bases, with 18 bases spanning the gap. Looked up from germline, CDR1 is SNHLY and CDR2 is FYNNEI. This CDR3 contains 14 residues. CDR3 region: CASGNRDSRNEQFF. The CDR3 coding sequence is TGTGCCAGCGGGAACCGGGACTCCAGGAATGAGCAGTTCTTC.

The rearrangement links TRBV4-1 to TRBJ1-2, with TRBD1 matching 10 bases. The germline V gene has CDR1 MGHRA and CDR2 YSYEKL. CDR3 size: 17 residues. V was pared by 0 bases and J by 7 bases, with 11 bases of the junction left unmatched. As DNA, the CDR3 is TGCGCCAGCAGCCAAGAGACATCGGGACAGGGGAGTGGTGGCTACACCTTC. Its protein product is CASSQETSGQGSGGYTF.

The chain carries TRBV15 and TRBJ1-2; TRBD1 matches 7 bases. J was trimmed by 2 bases and V by 0 bases; bases with no gene match: 6. Germline CDR1 is LNHNV and CDR2 is YYDKDF (reference sequence). The CDR3 has 16 amino acids. The CDR3 sequence is CATSRDMTGRNYGYTF. The CDR3 region has the DNA TGTGCCACCAGCAGAGATATGACAGGGCGCAACTATGGCTACACCTTC.

The chain joins TRBV7-7 to TRBJ1-1; maybe TRBD1 (6 bases). Trimming took 5 bases from V and 1 from J, leaving 8 bases between them. CDR3 length equals 13 residues. Germline V lookup: CDR1 SSHAT, CDR2 FNYEAQ (reference sequence). The CDR3 DNA is TGTGCCAGCAGCCAGGACAGGAACACTGAAGCTTTCTTT. This gives the protein CASSQDRNTEAFF.